This TCR beta chain was captured by sequencing in a study of memory CD4+ T cells and cytomegalovirus serostatus. On the study more broadly: Of the healthy Belgian adults, several were CMV seropositive and approximately 25 seronegative.

There are 15 residues in the CDR3. V gave up 6 bases and J gave up 5 bases, with 16 bases separating them. The germline V gene encodes CDR1 SGHVS and CDR2 FNYEAQ. Study findings and constraints: Suggested: most of the CMV-linked TCR signature lies in CD4+ memory cells. CD4+ memory repertoires contained about 40% of the roughly 160 reported CMV TCRbeta sequences.

Repertoires were generated with immunoSEQ multiplex PCR, while TCRdb's copy carries only in-frame clones and drops some. The sample carries some 57,000 clones, roughly four fifths recorded once. For this clone: Its antigen is not identified.

Single viable CD3+CD4+CD8-CD45RO+ cells were sorted as the memory CD4+ T cells. Serum IgG to CMV pp150, pp28, p38 and p52 defined serostatus. The chain has TRBV7-6 and TRBJ2-2; the D gene is possibly TRBD2 (6 bases). This TCR derives from an adult in good health and CMV-seronegative. Material: memory CD4+ T cells from blood. The CDR3 nucleotides read TGTGCCAGCAGTTCGGACCCGGGGGAAACCGGGGAGCTGTTTTTT. It yields the protein CASSSDPGETGELFF. The variable domain in full, completed from reference TRBV7-6 and TRBJ2-2, reads GAGVSQSPRYKVTKRGQDVALRCDPISGHVSLYWYRQALGQGPEFLTYFNYEAQQDKSGLPNDRFSAERPEGSISTLTIQRTEQRDSAMYRCASSSDPGETGELFFGEGSRLTVL.